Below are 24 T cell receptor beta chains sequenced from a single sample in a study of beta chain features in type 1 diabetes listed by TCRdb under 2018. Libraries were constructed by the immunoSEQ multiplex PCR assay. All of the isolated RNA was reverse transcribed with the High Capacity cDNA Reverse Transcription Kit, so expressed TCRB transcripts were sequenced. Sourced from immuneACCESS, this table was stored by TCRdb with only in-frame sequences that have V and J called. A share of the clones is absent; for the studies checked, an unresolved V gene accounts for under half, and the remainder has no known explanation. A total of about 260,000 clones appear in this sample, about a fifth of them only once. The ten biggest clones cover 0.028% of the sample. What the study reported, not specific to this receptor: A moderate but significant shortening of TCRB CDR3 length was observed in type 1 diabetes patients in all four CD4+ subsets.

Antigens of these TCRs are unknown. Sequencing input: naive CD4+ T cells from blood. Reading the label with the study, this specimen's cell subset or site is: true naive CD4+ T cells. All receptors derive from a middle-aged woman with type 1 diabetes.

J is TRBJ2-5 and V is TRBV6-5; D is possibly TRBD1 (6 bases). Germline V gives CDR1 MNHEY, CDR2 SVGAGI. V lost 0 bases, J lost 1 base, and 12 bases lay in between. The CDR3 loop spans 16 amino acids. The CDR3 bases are TGTGCCAGCAGTTACTCGAAGGACAGTCTCCAAGAGACCCAGTACTTC. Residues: CASSYSKDSLQETQYF.

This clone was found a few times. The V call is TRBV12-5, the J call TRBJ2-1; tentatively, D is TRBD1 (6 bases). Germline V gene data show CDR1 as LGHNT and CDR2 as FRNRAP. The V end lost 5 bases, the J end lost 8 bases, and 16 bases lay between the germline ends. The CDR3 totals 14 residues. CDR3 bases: TGTGCTAGTGGTCAAGATAACAGGGTCGATGAGCAGTTCTTC. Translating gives CASGQDNRVDEQFF.

In DNA form, the CDR3 reads TGTGCCAGTAGGGCCGAGGTGCGTCTGAATCAGCCCCAGCATTTT. It encodes CASRAEVRLNQPQHF. The gene calls are TRBV19 and TRBJ1-5; D not resolved. This CDR3 spans 15 amino acids. V was shortened by 6 bases and J by 4 bases, with 16 bases between the two germline ends. CDR1 LNHDA and CDR2 SQIVND come from the germline V gene (reference sequence). Full variable domain (rest looked up from reference TRBV19 and TRBJ1-5): DGGITQSPKYLFRKEGQNVTLSCEQNLNHDAMYWYRQDPGQGLRLIYYSQIVNDFQKGDIAEGYSVSREKKESFPLTVTSAQKNPTAFYLCASRAEVRLNQPQHFGDGTRLSIL.

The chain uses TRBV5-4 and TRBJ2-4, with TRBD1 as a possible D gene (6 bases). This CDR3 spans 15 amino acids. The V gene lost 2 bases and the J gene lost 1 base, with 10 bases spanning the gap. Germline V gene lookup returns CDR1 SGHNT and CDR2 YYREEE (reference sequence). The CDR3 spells CASSLQGEAKNIQYF. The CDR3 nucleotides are TGTGCCAGCAGCTTACAGGGAGAGGCCAAAAACATTCAGTACTTC.

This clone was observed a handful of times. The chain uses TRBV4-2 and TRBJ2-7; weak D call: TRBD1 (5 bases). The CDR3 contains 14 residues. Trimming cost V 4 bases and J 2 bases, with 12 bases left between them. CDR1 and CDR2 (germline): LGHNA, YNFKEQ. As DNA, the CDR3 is TGTGCCAGCAGCCGAAACAGGCAGACCTACGAGCAGTACTTC. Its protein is CASSRNRQTYEQYF.

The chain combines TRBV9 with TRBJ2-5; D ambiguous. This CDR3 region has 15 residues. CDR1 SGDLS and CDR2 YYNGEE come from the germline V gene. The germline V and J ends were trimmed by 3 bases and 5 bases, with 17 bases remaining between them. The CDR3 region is CASSARPPLGETQYF. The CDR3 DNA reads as TGTGCCAGCAGCGCACGGCCTCCCCTCGGGGAGACCCAGTACTTC.

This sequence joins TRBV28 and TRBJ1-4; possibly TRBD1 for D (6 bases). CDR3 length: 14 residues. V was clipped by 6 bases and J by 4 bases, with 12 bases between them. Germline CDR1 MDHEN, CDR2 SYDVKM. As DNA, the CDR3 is TGTGCCAGCAGAACGCAGGGGATTAATGAAAAACTGTTTTTT. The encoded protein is CASRTQGINEKLFF.

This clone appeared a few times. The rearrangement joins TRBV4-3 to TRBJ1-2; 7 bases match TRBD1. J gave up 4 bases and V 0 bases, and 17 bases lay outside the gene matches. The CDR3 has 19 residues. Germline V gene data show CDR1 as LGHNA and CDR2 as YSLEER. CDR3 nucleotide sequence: TGCGCCAGCAGCCAAGATCCCGAGGGAAACAGGGGAAGGAGCTATGGCTACACCTTC. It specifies CASSQDPEGNRGRSYGYTF.

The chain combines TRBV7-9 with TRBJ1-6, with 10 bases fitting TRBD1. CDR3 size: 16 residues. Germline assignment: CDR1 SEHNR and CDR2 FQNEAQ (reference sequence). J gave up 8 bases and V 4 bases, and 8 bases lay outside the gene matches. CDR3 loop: CASSSGTGEWHSPLHF. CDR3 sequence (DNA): TGTGCCAGCAGCTCCGGGACAGGGGAATGGCATTCACCCCTCCACTTT.

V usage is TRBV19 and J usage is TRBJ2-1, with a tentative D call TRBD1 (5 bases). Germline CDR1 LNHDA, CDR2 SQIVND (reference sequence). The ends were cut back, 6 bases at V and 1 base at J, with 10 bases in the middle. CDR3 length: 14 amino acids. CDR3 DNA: TGTGCCAGTAGCCCAGGGTGGTCCTACAATGAGCAGTTCTTC. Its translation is CASSPGWSYNEQFF.

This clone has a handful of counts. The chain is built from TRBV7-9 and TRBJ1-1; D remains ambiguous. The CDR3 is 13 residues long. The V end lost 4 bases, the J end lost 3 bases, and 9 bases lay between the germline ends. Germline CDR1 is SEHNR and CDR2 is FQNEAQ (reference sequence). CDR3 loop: CASSSEVDTEAFF. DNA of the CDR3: TGTGCCAGCAGCTCCGAGGTGGACACTGAAGCTTTCTTT.

The DNA for the CDR3 is TGCGCCAGCAGCTTGGGGGACATCGCGTATGAGCAGTACTTC. Its protein is CASSLGDIAYEQYF. The chain employs TRBV5-1 and TRBJ2-7; possible D gene TRBD1, 6 bases. Per germline, CDR1 SGHRS and CDR2 YFSETQ. This CDR3 comprises 14 residues. V lost 0 bases, J lost 7 bases, and 14 bases lay in between.

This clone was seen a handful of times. The CDR3 region is CASSREMIAGGETQYF. DNA of the CDR3: TGTGCCAGCTCCCGAGAGATGATAGCGGGAGGAGAGACCCAGTACTTC. The genes are TRBV18 and TRBJ2-5; 10 bases map to TRBD2. This CDR3 contains 16 residues. Germline CDR1 and CDR2: KGHSH and LQKENI. J lost 4 bases, V lost 6 bases, and 11 bases had no gene match.

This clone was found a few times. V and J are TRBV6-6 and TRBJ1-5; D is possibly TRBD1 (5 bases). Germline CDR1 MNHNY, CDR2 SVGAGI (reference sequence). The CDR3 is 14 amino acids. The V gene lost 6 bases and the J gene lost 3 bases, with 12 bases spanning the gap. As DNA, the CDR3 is TGTGCCAGCAGCCCGGGGACTTTCAATCAGCCCCAGCATTTT. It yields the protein CASSPGTFNQPQHF.

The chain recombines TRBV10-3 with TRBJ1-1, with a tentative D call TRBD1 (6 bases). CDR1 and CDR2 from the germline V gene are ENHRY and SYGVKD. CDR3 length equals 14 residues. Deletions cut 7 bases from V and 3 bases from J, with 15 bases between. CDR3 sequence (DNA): TGTGCCATCACCGTCAGGGGTAGGGACACTGAAGCTTTCTTT. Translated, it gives CAITVRGRDTEAFF.

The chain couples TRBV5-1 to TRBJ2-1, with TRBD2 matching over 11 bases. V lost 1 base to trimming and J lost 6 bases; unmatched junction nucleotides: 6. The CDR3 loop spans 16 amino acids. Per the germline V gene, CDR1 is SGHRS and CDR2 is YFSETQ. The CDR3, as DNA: TGCGCCAGCAGCTTGTCGCTGGGACTAGCGGCCAATGAGCAGTTCTTC. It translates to CASSLSLGLAANEQFF.

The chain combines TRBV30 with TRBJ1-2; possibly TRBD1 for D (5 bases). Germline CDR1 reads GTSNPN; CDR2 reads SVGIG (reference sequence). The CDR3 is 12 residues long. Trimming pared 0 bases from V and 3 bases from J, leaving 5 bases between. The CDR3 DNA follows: TGTGCCTGGAGTGTGACAGACTATGGCTACACCTTC. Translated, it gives CAWSVTDYGYTF.

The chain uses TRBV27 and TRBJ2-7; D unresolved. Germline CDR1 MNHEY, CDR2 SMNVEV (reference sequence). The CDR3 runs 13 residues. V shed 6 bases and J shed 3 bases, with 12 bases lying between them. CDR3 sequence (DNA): TGTGCCAGCAGCACGAGAGGTATCTACGAGCAGTACTTC. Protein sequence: CASSTRGIYEQYF.

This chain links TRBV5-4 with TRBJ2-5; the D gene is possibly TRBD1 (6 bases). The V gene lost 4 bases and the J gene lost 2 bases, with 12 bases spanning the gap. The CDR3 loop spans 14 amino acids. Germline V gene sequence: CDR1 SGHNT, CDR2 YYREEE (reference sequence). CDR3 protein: CASSDRTAQETQYF. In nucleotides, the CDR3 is TGTGCCAGCAGCGACCGGACAGCGCAAGAGACCCAGTACTTC.

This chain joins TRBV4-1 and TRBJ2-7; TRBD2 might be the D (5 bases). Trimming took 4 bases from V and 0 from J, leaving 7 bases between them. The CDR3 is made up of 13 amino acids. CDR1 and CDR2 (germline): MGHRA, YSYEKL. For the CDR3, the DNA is TGCGCCAGCAGCCCGGACTCCTCCTACGAGCAGTACTTC. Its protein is CASSPDSSYEQYF.

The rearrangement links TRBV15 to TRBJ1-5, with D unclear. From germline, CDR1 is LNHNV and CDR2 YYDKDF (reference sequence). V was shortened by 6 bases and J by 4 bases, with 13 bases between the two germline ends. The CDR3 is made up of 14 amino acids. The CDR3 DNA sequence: TGTGCCACCAGTTTCCGGGGTACAAATCAGCCCCAGCATTTT. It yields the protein CATSFRGTNQPQHF.

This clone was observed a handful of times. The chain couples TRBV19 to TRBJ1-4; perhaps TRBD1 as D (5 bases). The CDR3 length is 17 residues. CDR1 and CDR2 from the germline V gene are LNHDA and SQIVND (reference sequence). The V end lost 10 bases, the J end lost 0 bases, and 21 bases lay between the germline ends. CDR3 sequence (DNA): TGTGCCACCTCGTCTCTAGACAGCGTTGCAACTAATGAAAAACTGTTTTTT. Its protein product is CATSSLDSVATNEKLFF. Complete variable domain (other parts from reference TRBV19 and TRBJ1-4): DGGITQSPKYLFRKEGQNVTLSCEQNLNHDAMYWYRQDPGQGLRLIYYSQIVNDFQKGDIAEGYSVSREKKESFPLTVTSAQKNPTAFYLCATSSLDSVATNEKLFFGSGTQLSVL.

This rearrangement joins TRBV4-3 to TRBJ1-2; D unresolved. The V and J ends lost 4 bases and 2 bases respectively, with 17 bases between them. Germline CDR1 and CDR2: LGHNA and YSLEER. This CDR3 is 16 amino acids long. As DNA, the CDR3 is TGCGCCAGCAGCCCCACAACCCTCGGACTGAACTATGGCTACACCTTC. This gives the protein CASSPTTLGLNYGYTF.

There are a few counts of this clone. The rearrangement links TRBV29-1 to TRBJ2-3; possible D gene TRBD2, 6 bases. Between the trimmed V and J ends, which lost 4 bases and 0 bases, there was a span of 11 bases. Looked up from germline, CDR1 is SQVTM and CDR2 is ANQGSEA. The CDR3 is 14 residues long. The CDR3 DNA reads TGCAGCGTTGGAGCGCGGGGCAGCACAGATACGCAGTATTTT. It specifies CSVGARGSTDTQYF.